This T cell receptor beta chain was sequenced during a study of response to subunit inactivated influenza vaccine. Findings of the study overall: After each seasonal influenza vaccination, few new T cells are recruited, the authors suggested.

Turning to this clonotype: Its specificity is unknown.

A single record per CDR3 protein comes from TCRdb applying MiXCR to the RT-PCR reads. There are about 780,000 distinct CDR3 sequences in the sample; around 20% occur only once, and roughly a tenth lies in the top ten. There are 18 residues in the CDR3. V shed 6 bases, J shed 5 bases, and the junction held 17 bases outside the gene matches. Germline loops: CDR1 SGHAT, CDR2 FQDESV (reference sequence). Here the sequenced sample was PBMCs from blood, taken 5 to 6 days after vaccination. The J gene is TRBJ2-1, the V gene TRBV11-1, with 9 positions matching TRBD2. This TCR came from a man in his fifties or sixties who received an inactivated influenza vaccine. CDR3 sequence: CASRAIGWSGGTDNEQFF. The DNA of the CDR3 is TGTGCCAGCAGAGCCATAGGTTGGAGCGGGGGGACTGACAATGAGCAGTTCTTC.